The clone carrying this TCR beta chain was counted many times. The antigen is not known. This record comes from a study of T-cell memory formation after mild COVID-19. Overall study: The TCR clusters were mostly specific to one donor.

Study-wide findings and caveats: The appearance of some responding clones in pre-infection memory suggested that cross-reactive memory joined. CD4+ contracting clones were found mainly in CM and EM, and CD8+ ones in EMRA.

TCRdb re-called the 5' RACE reads through MiXCR, storing one row per CDR3 protein. There are 450,000 to 650,000 distinct CDR3 sequences in the sample; less than 25% occur only once, and about 8.2% lies in the top ten. The specimen was PBMCs or a T cell subset sorted from them (not recorded which). This receptor was obtained from an adult woman who had mild COVID-19 (a few samples of this study predate the infection). Cell type and time point are not known.

CDR3 sequence: CSARRADLYNEQFF. CDR3 nucleotides: TGCAGTGCTAGAAGGGCGGACCTATACAATGAGCAGTTCTTC. The chain couples TRBV20-1 to TRBJ2-1; D is uncertain. Germline values: CDR1 DFQATT, CDR2 SNEGSKA (reference sequence). The CDR3 consists of 14 residues. Trimming took off 2 bases at V and 4 bases at J, with 12 bases between the two ends.